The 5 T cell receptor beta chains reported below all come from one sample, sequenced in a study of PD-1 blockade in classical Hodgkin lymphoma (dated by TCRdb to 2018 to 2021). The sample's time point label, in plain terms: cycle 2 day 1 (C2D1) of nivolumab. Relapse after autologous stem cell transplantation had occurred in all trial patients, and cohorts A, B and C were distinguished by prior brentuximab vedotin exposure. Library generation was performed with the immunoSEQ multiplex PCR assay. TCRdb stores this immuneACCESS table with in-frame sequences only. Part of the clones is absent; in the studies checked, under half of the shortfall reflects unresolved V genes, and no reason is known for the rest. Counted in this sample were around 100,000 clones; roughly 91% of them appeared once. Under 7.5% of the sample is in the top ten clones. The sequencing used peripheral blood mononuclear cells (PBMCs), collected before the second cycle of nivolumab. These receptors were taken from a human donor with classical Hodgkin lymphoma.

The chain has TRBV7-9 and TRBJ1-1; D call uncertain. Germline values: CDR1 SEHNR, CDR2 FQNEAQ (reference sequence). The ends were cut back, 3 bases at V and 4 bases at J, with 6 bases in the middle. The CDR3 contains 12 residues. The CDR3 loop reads CASSFPGTEAFF. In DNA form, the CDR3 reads TGTGCCAGCAGCTTTCCGGGCACTGAAGCTTTCTTT.

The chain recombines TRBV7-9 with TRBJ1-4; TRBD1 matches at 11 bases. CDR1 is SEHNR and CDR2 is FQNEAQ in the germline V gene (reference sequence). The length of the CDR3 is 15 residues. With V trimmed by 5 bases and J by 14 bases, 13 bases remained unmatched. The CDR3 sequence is CASSKPDRGQWGLFF. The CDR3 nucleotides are TGTGCCAGCAGCAAGCCGGACAGGGGGCAGTGGGGGCTGTTTTTT. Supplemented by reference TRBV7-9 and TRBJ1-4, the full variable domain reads DTGVSQNPRHKITKRGQNVTFRCDPISEHNRLYWYRQTLGQGPEFLTYFQNEAQLEKSRLLSDRFSAERPKGSFSTLEIQRTEQGDSAMYLCASSKPDRGQWGLFFGSGTQLSVL.

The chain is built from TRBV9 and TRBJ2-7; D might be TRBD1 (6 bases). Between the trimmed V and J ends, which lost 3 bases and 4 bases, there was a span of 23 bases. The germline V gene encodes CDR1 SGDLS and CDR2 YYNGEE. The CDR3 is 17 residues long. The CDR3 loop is CASSAPPTGLEKYEQYF. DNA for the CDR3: TGTGCCAGCAGCGCCCCCCCGACAGGCCTGGAGAAATACGAGCAGTACTTC.

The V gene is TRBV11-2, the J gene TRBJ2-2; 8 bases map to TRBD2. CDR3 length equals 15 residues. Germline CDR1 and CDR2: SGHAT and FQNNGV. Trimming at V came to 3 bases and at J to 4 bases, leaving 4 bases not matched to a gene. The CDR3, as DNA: TGTGCCAGCAGCTTGGCAGCGGGGGCCACCGGGGAGCTGTTTTTT. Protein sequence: CASSLAAGATGELFF.

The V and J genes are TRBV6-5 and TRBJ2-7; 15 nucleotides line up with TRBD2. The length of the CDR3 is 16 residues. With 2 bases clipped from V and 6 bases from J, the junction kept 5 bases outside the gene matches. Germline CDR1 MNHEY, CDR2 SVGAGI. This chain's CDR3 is CASSYRTSGGASEQYF. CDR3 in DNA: TGTGCCAGCAGTTACCGGACTAGCGGGGGGGCATCCGAGCAGTACTTC.